A single sample is the source of the 11 T cell receptor beta chains below, sequenced in a study of technical replicates of blood from a handful of donors. The protocol was immunoSEQ multiplex PCR, while the TCRdb copy is restricted to in-frame clones and leaves out a portion. The sample consists of around 80,000 clones, roughly 98% of them appearing once. Sequenced: T cells isolated from PBMCs. The receptor source for this set is a human donor in good health.

The chain links TRBV5-1 to TRBJ1-6, with TRBD1 identical over 8 bases. Trimming cost V 4 bases and J 8 bases; bases outside gene matches: 8. The CDR3 consists of 15 residues. Germline V gene lookup returns CDR1 SGHRS and CDR2 YFSETQ. In nucleotides, the CDR3 is TGCGCCAGCAGCGCGACAGGGGACGGCGATTCACCCCTCCACTTT. This encodes CASSATGDGDSPLHF.

The chain joins TRBV29-1 to TRBJ1-2; D is undetermined. V lost 1 base and J 3 bases, leaving 6 bases between the germline ends. This CDR3 spans 12 amino acids. The V gene's germline CDR1 is SQVTM and CDR2 ANQGSEA. CDR3 amino acids: CSVEGSDYGYTF. The CDR3, as DNA: TGCAGCGTTGAAGGGTCAGACTATGGCTACACCTTC.

The chain uses TRBV6-5 and TRBJ1-2; 7 nucleotides align to TRBD1. The V gene end was trimmed by 6 bases and the J gene end by 8 bases; junction bases not matched to a gene: 12. The CDR3 sequence is 14 residues long. Germline assignment: CDR1 MNHEY and CDR2 SVGAGI. The CDR3 sequence is CASRPGGSRVGYTF. Written as DNA, the CDR3 is TGTGCCAGCAGGCCAGGGGGGAGTCGTGTGGGCTACACCTTC.

The sample holds one count of this clone. The chain joins TRBV11-2 to TRBJ2-7, with D tentatively TRBD2 (5 bases). Trimming removed 1 base at V and 10 bases at J, with 23 bases between. CDR3 size: 16 residues. Germline V gene data show CDR1 as SGHAT and CDR2 as FQNNGV. CDR3 sequence reads: CASSLGTADLGTNQYF. CDR3 DNA: TGTGCCAGCAGCTTAGGGACGGCGGACTTGGGTACGAACCAGTACTTC.

V gene TRBV19 combines with J gene TRBJ2-7, with D maybe TRBD1 (5 bases). The CDR3 is 14 amino acids. Germline assignment: CDR1 LNHDA and CDR2 SQIVND (reference sequence). Trimming took off 3 bases at V and 0 bases at J, with 9 bases between the two ends. The CDR3 DNA is TGTGCCAGTAGTATTCAGGGATACTCCTACGAGCAGTACTTC. Residues: CASSIQGYSYEQYF.

This sequence joins TRBV6-4 and TRBJ2-7, with TRBD2 matching 14 bases. The V gene's germline CDR1 is MRHNA and CDR2 SNTAGT. Trimming at V came to 3 bases and at J to 3 bases, leaving 10 bases not matched to a gene. This CDR3 has 18 amino acids. CDR3 amino acids: CASSDNSTSGREFYEQYF. The CDR3 DNA reads TGTGCCAGCAGTGATAATTCGACTAGCGGGAGGGAGTTCTACGAGCAGTACTTC.

The chain uses TRBV9 and TRBJ2-7, with 10 bases matching TRBD1. V was pared by 4 bases and J by 3 bases, with 10 bases of the junction left unmatched. The CDR3 has 16 residues. CDR1 and CDR2 from the germline V gene are SGDLS and YYNGEE. The CDR3 nucleotides read TGTGCCAGCAGCCCGACAGGGGGCACATCCGGCTACGAGCAGTACTTC. Its translation: CASSPTGGTSGYEQYF.

The chain links TRBV28 to TRBJ1-1, with D possibly matching TRBD1 (6 bases). This CDR3 is built from 15 residues. CDR1 and CDR2 from the germline V gene are MDHEN and SYDVKM. V was pared by 4 bases and J by 5 bases, with 17 bases between. CDR3 in DNA: TGTGCCAGCAGTTCTGGGGGGGCCTCGGGAACTGAAGCTTTCTTT. Translated, it gives CASSSGGASGTEAFF.

In nucleotides, the CDR3 is TGTGCCAGCAGCTTAGGAGGGGGTAGCATTCAGTACTTC. It is translated as CASSLGGGSIQYF. J is TRBJ2-4 and V is TRBV7-2, with a weak D call TRBD1 (6 bases). The germline V gene encodes CDR1 SGHTA and CDR2 FQGNSA. V lost 1 base, J lost 9 bases, and 10 bases lay in between. The CDR3 is 13 residues long.

This chain connects TRBV6-5 to TRBJ2-5, with TRBD2 matching over 9 bases. The CDR3 spans 14 residues. V dropped 7 bases and J dropped 8; count of bases not matched to a gene: 11. CDR1 MNHEY and CDR2 SVGAGI come from the germline V gene. The CDR3 bases are TGTGCCAGCAATCGCGGGGGGGGGATAAGCACCCAGTACTTC. It translates to CASNRGGGISTQYF.

J is TRBJ2-3 and V is TRBV7-9, with D maybe TRBD2 (6 bases). The ends were cut back, 2 bases at V and 4 bases at J, with 19 bases in the middle. The CDR3 has 17 residues. Germline CDR1 SEHNR, CDR2 FQNEAQ (reference sequence). The CDR3 sequence: CASSLYSSRGGADTQYF. CDR3 bases: TGTGCCAGCAGCTTATATTCGTCAAGGGGAGGTGCAGATACGCAGTATTTT.